The 11 T cell receptor beta chains presented below share a single source sample, sequenced in a study of T cells expressing NK-cell markers. Reprocessing the 5' RACE reads, TCRdb reports a single entry for every CDR3 protein and omits DNA. The listing records approximately 550,000 distinct CDR3 sequences. Sequencing was performed on blood T cells: a sorted CD56 or NKG2C T cell subset, CD4+ or CD8+ T cells, or bulk PBMC T cells (not recorded which). These receptor sequences come from a young man in good health.

The V gene is TRBV6-5, the J gene TRBJ2-7; without DNA, the TCRdb call of TRBD2 cannot be checked. The CDR3 runs to 14 residues. The germline CDR1 and CDR2 sequences are MNHEY and SVGAGI. The CDR3 region is CASSYLAGGPEQYF.

The chain recombines TRBV15 with TRBJ2-2; checking the TCRdb D call of TRBD2 is not possible without DNA. The germline CDR1 and CDR2 sequences are LNHNV and YYDKDF (reference sequence). The CDR3 is 15 residues long. CDR3 amino acids: CATSSPRSNTGELFF. Together with reference TRBV15 and TRBJ2-2, the CDR3 gives the full variable domain: DAMVIQNPRYQVTQFGKPVTLSCSQTLNHNVMYWYQQKSSQAPKLLFHYYDKDFNNEADTPDNFQSRRPNTSFCFLDIRSPGLGDTAMYLCATSSPRSNTGELFFGEGSRLTVL.

CDR3 amino acids: CASSHAGSAYNEQFF. The V gene is TRBV14, the J gene TRBJ2-1. Germline V CDR1 and CDR2: SGHDN, FVKESK. The CDR3 covers 15 residues.

This chain uses TRBV5-1 with TRBJ2-2; TCRdb proposes TRBD1, but this gene call is untestable without DNA. CDR1 is SGHRS, CDR2 YFSETQ, per germline. The CDR3 totals 16 residues. The CDR3 spells CASSHPGGEETGELFF.

The chain links TRBV6-2 or TRBV6-3 to TRBJ2-1. This CDR3 comprises 16 residues. Germline CDR1 MNHEY, CDR2 SVGEGT. CDR3 sequence reads: CASSSGLPSSYNEQFF.

V is TRBV6-1 and J is TRBJ2-3; without DNA, the TCRdb call of TRBD1 cannot be checked. The CDR3 is 18 residues long. Germline V gene data show CDR1 as MNHNS and CDR2 as SASEGT. This CDR3 is CASKGLEEAAGKGDTQYF.

The CDR3 reads CASSEQGPPLLYEQYF. The rearrangement joins TRBV5-1 to TRBJ2-7; TCRdb calls TRBD2, which cannot be checked without DNA. The germline gives CDR1 SGHRS, CDR2 YFSETQ. The CDR3 sequence is 16 residues long. Together with reference TRBV5-1 and TRBJ2-7, the CDR3 gives the full variable domain: KAGVTQTPRYLIKTRGQQVTLSCSPISGHRSVSWYQQTPGQGLQFLFEYFSETQRNKGNFPGRFSGRQFSNSRSEMNVSTLELGDSALYLCASSEQGPPLLYEQYFGPGTRLTVT.

The V call is TRBV5-1, the J call TRBJ2-1; TCRdb's assignment of TRBD1 cannot be checked, as there is no DNA. The CDR3 extends over 13 amino acids. Per the germline V gene, CDR1 is SGHRS and CDR2 is YFSETQ. The CDR3 here is CASSPGRNNEQFF.

This chain connects TRBV7-9 to TRBJ2-3; TCRdb names TRBD2, which stays unverified in the absence of DNA. The germline gives CDR1 SEHNR, CDR2 FQNEAQ (reference sequence). The CDR3 is 16 residues long. The CDR3 loop reads CASSSPRREGLDTQYF.

The gene calls are TRBV20-1 and TRBJ1-5. Germline loops: CDR1 DFQATT, CDR2 SNEGSKA (reference sequence). The CDR3 loop spans 13 amino acids. The CDR3 reads CSARETGDQPQHF.

V and J are TRBV20-1 and TRBJ1-6. CDR3 length: 13 amino acids. The germline CDR1 and CDR2 sequences are DFQATT and SNEGSKA (reference sequence). CDR3 sequence: CSARDGLDSPLHF.